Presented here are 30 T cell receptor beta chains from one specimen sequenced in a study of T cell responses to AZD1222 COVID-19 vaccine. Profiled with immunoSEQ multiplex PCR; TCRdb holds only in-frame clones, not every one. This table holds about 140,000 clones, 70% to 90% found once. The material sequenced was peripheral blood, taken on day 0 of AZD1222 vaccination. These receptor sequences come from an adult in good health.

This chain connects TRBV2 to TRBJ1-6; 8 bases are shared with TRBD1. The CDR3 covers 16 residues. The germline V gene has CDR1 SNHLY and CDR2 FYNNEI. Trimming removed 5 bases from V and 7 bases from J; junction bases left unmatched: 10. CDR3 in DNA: TGTGCCAGCAGTACGGCGACAGGGGTGACCAATTCACCCCTCCACTTT. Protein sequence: CASSTATGVTNSPLHF.

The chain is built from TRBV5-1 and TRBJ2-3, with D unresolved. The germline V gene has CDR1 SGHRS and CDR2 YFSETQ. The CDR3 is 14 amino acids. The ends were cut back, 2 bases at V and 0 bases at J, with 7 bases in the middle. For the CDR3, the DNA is TGCGCCAGCAGCTTCCCGACTAGCACAGATACGCAGTATTTT. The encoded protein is CASSFPTSTDTQYF. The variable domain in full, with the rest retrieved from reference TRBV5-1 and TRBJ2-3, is KAGVTQTPRYLIKTRGQQVTLSCSPISGHRSVSWYQQTPGQGLQFLFEYFSETQRNKGNFPGRFSGRQFSNSRSEMNVSTLELGDSALYLCASSFPTSTDTQYFGPGTRLTVL.

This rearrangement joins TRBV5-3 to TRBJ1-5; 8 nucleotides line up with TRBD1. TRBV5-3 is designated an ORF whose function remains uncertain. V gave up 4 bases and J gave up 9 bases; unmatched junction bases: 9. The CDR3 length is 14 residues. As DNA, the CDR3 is TGTGCCAGAAGCGGAAGGACAGGGCATGCGCCCCAGCATTTT. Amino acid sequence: CARSGRTGHAPQHF.

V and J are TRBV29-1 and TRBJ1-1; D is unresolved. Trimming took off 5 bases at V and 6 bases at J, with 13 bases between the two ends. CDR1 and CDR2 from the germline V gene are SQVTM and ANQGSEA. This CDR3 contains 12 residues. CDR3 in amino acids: CSVRRGFAEAFF. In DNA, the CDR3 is TGCAGCGTTCGACGGGGATTCGCTGAAGCTTTCTTT.

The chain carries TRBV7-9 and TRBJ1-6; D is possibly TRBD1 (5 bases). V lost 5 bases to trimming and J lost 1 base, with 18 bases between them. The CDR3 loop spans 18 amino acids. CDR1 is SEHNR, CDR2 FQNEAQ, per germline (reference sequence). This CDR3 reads CASSPSLAGGSYNSPLHF. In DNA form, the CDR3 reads TGTGCCAGCAGCCCATCCCTAGCCGGGGGGTCCTATAATTCACCCCTCCACTTT.

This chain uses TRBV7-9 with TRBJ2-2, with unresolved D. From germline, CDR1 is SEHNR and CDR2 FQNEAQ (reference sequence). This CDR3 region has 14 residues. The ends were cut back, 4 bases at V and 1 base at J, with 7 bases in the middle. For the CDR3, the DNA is TGTGCCAGCAGCTCCAAACTGAACACCGGGGAGCTGTTTTTT. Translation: CASSSKLNTGELFF.

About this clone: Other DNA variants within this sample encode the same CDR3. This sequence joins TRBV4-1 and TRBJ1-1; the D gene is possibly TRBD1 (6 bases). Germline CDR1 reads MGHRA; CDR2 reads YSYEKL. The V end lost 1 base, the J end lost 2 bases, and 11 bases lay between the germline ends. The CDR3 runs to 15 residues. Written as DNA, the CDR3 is TGCGCCAGCAGCCAAGTGGACAGACCTAACACTGAAGCTTTCTTT. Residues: CASSQVDRPNTEAFF.

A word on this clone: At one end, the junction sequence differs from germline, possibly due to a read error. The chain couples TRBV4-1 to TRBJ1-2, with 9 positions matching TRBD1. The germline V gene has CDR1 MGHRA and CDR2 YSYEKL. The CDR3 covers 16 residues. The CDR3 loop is CASRQGGGQGDYGYTF. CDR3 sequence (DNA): TGCGCCAGCAGGCAAGGGGGGGGACAGGGCGACTATGGCTACACCTTC.

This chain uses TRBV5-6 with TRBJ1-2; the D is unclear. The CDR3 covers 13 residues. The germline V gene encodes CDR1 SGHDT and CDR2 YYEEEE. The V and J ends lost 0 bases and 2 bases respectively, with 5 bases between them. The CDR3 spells CASSLEENYGYTF. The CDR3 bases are TGTGCCAGCAGCTTGGAAGAAAACTATGGCTACACCTTC.

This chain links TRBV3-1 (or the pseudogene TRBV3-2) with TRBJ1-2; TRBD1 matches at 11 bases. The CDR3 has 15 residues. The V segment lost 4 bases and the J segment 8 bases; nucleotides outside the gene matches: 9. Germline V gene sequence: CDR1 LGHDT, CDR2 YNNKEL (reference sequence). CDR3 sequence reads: CASSPAWTGGLGYTF. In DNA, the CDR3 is TGTGCCAGCAGCCCCGCTTGGACAGGGGGCCTGGGCTACACCTTC.

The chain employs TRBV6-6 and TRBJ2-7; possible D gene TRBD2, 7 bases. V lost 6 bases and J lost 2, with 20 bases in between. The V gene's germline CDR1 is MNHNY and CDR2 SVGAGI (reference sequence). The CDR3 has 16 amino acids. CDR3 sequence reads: CASSPVRAGATYEQYF. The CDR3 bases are TGTGCCAGCAGCCCCGTTAGGGCGGGGGCTACCTACGAGCAGTACTTC.

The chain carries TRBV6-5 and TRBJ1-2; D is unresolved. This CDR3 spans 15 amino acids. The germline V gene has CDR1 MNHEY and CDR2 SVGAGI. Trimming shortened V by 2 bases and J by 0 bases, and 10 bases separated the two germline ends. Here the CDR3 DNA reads TGTGCCAGCAGTTACCTCCGGGCAGCTAACTATGGCTACACCTTC. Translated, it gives CASSYLRAANYGYTF.

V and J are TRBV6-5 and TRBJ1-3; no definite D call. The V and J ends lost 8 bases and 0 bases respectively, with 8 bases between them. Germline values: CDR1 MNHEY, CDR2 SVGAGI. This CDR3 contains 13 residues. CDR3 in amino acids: CASASYSGNTIYF. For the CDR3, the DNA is TGTGCCAGCGCCAGCTACTCTGGAAACACCATATATTTT.

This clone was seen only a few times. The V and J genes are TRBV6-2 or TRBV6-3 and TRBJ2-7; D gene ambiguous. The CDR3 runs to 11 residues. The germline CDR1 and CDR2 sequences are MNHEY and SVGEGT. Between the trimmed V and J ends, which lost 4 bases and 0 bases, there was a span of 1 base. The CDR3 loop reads CASSFSYEQYF. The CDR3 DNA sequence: TGTGCCAGCAGTTTCTCCTACGAGCAGTACTTC.

CDR3 loop: CASSLFRPGSVGYTF. The CDR3 nucleotides read TGTGCCAGCAGCTTATTCAGGCCAGGCTCGGTAGGCTACACCTTC. This sequence joins TRBV7-9 and TRBJ1-2; D remains ambiguous. Trimming pared 2 bases from V and 8 bases from J, leaving 18 bases between. The CDR3 loop spans 15 amino acids. Germline V gene data show CDR1 as SEHNR and CDR2 as FQNEAQ (reference sequence).

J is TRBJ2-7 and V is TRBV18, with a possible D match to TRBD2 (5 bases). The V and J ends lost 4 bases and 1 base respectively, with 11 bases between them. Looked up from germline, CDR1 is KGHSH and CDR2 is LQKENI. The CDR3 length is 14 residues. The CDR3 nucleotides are TGTGCCAGCTCACTGCGGGCCTCATCCTACGAGCAGTACTTC. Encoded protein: CASSLRASSYEQYF.

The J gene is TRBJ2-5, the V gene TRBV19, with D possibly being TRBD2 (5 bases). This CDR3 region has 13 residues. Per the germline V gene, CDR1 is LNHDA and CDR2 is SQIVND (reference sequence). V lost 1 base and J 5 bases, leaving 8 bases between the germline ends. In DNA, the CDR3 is TGTGCCAGTAGTATAGGGACGGGGGAGACCCAGTACTTC. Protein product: CASSIGTGETQYF.

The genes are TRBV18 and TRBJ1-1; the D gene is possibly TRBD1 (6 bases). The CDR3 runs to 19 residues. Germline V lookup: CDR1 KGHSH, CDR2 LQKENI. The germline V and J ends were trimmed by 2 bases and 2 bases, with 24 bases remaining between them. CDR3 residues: CASSPVLMKDRSQNTEAFF. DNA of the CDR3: TGTGCCAGCTCACCAGTTTTAATGAAGGACAGAAGCCAAAACACTGAAGCTTTCTTT.

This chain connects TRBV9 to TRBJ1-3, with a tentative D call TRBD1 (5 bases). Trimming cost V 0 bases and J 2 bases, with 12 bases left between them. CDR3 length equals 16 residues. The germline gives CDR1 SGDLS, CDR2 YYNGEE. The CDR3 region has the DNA TGTGCCAGCAGCGTAGCAGGGTTAGGGCCTGGAAACACCATATATTTT. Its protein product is CASSVAGLGPGNTIYF.

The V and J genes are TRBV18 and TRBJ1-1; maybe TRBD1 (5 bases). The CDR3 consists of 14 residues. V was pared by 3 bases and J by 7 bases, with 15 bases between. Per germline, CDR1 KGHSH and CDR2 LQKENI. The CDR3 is CASSPGRRTDEAFF. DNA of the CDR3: TGTGCCAGCTCACCGGGACGGAGAACAGATGAAGCTTTCTTT.

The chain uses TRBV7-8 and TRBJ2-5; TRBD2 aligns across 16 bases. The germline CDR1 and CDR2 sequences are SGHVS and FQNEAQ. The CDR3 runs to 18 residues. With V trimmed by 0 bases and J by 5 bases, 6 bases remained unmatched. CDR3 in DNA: TGTGCCAGCAGCTTAGCGACCGGGACTAGCGGGAGGGCTGAGACCCAGTACTTC. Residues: CASSLATGTSGRAETQYF.

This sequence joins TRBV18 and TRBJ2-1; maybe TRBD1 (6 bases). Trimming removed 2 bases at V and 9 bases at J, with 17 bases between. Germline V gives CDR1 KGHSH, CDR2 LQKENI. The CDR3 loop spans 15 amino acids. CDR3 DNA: TGTGCCAGCTCACCAGGTAGGACAGAGAAAGCTGAGCAGTTCTTC. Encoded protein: CASSPGRTEKAEQFF.

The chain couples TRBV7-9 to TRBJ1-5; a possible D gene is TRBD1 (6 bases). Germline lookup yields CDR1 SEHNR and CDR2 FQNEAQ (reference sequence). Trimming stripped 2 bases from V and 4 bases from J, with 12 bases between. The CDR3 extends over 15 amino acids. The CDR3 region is CASSLYGGANQPQHF. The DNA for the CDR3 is TGTGCCAGCAGCTTATATGGGGGCGCGAATCAGCCCCAGCATTTT.

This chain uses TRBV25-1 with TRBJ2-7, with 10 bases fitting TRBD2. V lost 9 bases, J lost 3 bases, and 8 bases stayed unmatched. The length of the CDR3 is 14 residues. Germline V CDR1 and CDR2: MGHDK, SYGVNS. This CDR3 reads CARFEREGLYEQYF. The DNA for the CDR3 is TGTGCCAGATTCGAGCGGGAGGGGCTCTACGAGCAGTACTTC.

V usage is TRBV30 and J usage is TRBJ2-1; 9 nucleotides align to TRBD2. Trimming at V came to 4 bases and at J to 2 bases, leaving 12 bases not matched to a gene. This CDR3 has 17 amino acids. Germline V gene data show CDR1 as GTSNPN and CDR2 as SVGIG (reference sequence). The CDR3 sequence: CAWKGLALGLTYNEQFF. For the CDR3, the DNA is TGTGCCTGGAAAGGACTAGCGTTAGGGCTTACCTACAATGAGCAGTTCTTC.

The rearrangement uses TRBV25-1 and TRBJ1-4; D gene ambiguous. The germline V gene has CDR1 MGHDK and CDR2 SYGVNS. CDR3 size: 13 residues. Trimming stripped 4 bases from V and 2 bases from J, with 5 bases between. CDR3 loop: CASSAPTNEKLFF. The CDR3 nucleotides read TGTGCCAGCAGTGCACCGACTAATGAAAAACTGTTTTTT.

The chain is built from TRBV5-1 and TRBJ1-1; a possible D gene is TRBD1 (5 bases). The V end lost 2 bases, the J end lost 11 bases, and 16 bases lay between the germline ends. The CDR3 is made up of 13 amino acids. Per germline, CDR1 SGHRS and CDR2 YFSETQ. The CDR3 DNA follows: TGCGCCAGCAGCTTTTCAGGGTCCCTTGGGGCTTTCTTT. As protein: CASSFSGSLGAFF.

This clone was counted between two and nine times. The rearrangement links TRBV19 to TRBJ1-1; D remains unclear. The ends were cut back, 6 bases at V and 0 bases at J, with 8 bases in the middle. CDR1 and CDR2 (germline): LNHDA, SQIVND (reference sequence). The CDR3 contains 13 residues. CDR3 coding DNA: TGTGCCAGTAGAATTACAATGAACACTGAAGCTTTCTTT. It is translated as CASRITMNTEAFF.

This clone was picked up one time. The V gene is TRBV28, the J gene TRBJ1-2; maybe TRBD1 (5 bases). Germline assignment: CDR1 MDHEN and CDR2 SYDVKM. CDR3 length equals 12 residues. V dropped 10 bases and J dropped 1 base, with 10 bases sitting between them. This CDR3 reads CAIGTDNYGYTF. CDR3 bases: TGTGCCATCGGGACCGATAACTATGGCTACACCTTC.

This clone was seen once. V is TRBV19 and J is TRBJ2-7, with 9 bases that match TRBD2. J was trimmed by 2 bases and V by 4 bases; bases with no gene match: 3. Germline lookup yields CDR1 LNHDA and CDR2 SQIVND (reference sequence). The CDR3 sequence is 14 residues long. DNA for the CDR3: TGTGCCAGTAGTAATAAGCGGGGGGCCTACGAGCAGTACTTC. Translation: CASSNKRGAYEQYF.